Each of the 18 T cell receptor beta chains below was sequenced from the same sample in a study of blood T cells in healthy people across ages. A second PCR, run for about 7 to 12 cycles, used a sample-barcoded 5' primer plus a J-beta primer mix. Each CDR3 protein gets one entry after TCRdb re-called the 5' RACE reads with MiXCR. The sample carries some 800,000 distinct CDR3 sequences, 20% to 25% recorded once. These data were also filed under a second study, of T cells of mothers and their children.

The sequenced material came from blood. These receptors originate from a boy aged 5-17 years in good health.

V gene TRBV27 combines with J gene TRBJ1-1, with D hard to call. Germline V gene data show CDR1 as MNHEY and CDR2 as SMNVEV (reference sequence). V was pared by 6 bases and J by 5 bases, with 19 bases between. This CDR3 is built from 15 residues. Written as DNA, the CDR3 is TGTGCCAGCAGCCTCACACGTTTCTCGGAAACTGAAGCTTTCTTT. Translating it yields CASSLTRFSETEAFF.

This clonotype came up a few times. This chain uses TRBV29-1 with TRBJ1-2; D possibly corresponds to TRBD1 (6 bases). The germline V and J ends were trimmed by 7 bases and 8 bases, with 17 bases remaining between them. The length of the CDR3 is 12 residues. In germline, CDR1 is SQVTM, CDR2 ANQGSEA. CDR3 DNA sequence: TGCAGCGGTGAGGCCGGGGGGGGCGGCTACACCTTC. Translated: CSGEAGGGGYTF.

This clonotype turned up a few times. The V and J genes are TRBV5-1 and TRBJ2-5, with 11 positions matching TRBD2. The CDR3 is made up of 16 amino acids. Germline V CDR1 and CDR2: SGHRS, YFSETQ. With 0 bases clipped from V and 11 bases from J, the junction kept 12 bases outside the gene matches. CDR3 coding DNA: TGCGCCAGCAGCTTGGCCGAACGACTAGCGGGACGGGAGCAGTACTTC. It yields the protein CASSLAERLAGREQYF. Full variable domain (outside the CDR3, taken from reference TRBV5-1 and TRBJ2-5): KAGVTQTPRYLIKTRGQQVTLSCSPISGHRSVSWYQQTPGQGLQFLFEYFSETQRNKGNFPGRFSGRQFSNSRSEMNVSTLELGDSALYLCASSLAERLAGREQYFGPGTRLLVL.

In regard to this clonotype: One end of the junction varies from germline; a read error may be responsible. This CDR3 reads CASSPAGGRSEQYF. The CDR3 DNA reads TGTGCTAGCAGCCCAGCGGGGGGACGGAGTGAGCAGTACTTC. The J gene is TRBJ2-7, the V gene TRBV7-7; 9 bases fit TRBD2. This CDR3 region has 14 residues. Germline CDR1 SSHAT, CDR2 FNYEAQ (reference sequence).

The chain couples TRBV18 to TRBJ1-1; D uncertain. CDR3 length: 14 amino acids. CDR1 and CDR2 from the germline V gene are KGHSH and LQKENI. V was trimmed by 3 bases and J by 6 bases, leaving 14 bases between them. The CDR3 is CASSPSDRFAEAFF. As DNA, the CDR3 is TGTGCCAGCTCACCCTCGGACCGATTTGCTGAAGCTTTCTTT.

The chain has TRBV9 and TRBJ1-2; 7 bases align to TRBD1. J was trimmed by 7 bases and V by 3 bases; bases with no gene match: 12. The CDR3 loop spans 15 amino acids. Germline CDR1 and CDR2: SGDLS and YYNGEE. Here the CDR3 DNA reads TGTGCCAGCAGCGCCGACATCTCAGGGGGGGGTGGCTACACCTTC. This sequence encodes CASSADISGGGGYTF.

This clonotype showed up just once. Because it lacks the conserved phenylalanine or tryptophan at the end, this CDR3 is likely a read error. This chain's CDR3 is CSAKDRIYEQYL. DNA for the CDR3: TGCAGCGCTAAGGACAGAATCTACGAGCAGTACCTC. This chain links TRBV29-1 with TRBJ2-5; maybe TRBD1 (6 bases). The J call may be wrong; the DNA end is better matched by TRBJ2-7. From germline, CDR1 is SQVTM and CDR2 ANQGSEA. This CDR3 has 12 amino acids.

The gene calls are TRBV29-1 and TRBJ2-5; D is perhaps TRBD2 (6 bases). The tail of the sequence fits TRBJ2-7 better, so the J call may be wrong. The germline V gene has CDR1 SQVTM and CDR2 ANQGSEA. The length of the CDR3 is 14 residues. The CDR3 reads CSVDLTDGGYEQYF. The DNA of the CDR3 is TGCAGCGTTGATCTCACAGACGGGGGCTACGAGCAGTACTTC.

V gene TRBV4-3 combines with J gene TRBJ2-3; 7 positions match TRBD2. Unmatched junction bases numbered 9, after V lost 0 bases and J lost 0 bases. From germline, CDR1 is LGHNA and CDR2 YSLEER. CDR3 length: 18 amino acids. CDR3 loop: CASSQDWSERGSTDTQYF. DNA of the CDR3: TGCGCCAGCAGCCAAGATTGGTCGGAGCGGGGCAGCACAGATACGCAGTATTTT.

The chain combines TRBV28 with TRBJ2-4; D is perhaps TRBD2 (5 bases). The V end was cut by 8 bases, the J end by 13 bases, with 15 bases between. This CDR3 region has 11 residues. The V gene's germline CDR1 is MDHEN and CDR2 SYDVKM. The CDR3 region is CASGSIASQYF. The DNA for the CDR3 is TGTGCCAGCGGATCCATAGCGTCCCAGTACTTC.

With regard to this clonotype: Mismatch with germline at one junction end may stem from a read error. The V gene is TRBV7-2, the J gene TRBJ2-5, with TRBD2 as a possible D gene (5 bases). This CDR3 comprises 12 residues. The germline CDR1 and CDR2 sequences are SGHTA and FQGNSA. CDR3 sequence reads: CASNLISGEQYF. Here the CDR3 DNA reads TGTGCCAGCAACTTAATCTCCGGGGAACAGTACTTC.

This chain joins TRBV7-8 and TRBJ2-3, with 14 bases aligning to TRBD2. CDR1 SGHVS and CDR2 FQNEAQ come from the germline V gene. V trimming: 3 bases; J trimming: 3 bases; junction bases outside the gene matches: 2. CDR3 length equals 16 residues. CDR3 in amino acids: CASSLGLAGVTDTQYF. CDR3 DNA sequence: TGTGCCAGCAGCTTGGGACTAGCGGGAGTAACAGATACGCAGTATTTT.

V and J are TRBV20-1 and TRBJ2-5; 8 bases are shared with TRBD1. The assigned J gene may be wrong: the sequence end matches TRBJ2-7 better. The length of the CDR3 is 14 residues. From germline, CDR1 is DFQATT and CDR2 SNEGSKA (reference sequence). CDR3 residues: CSALNRGVAYEQYF. In DNA, the CDR3 is TGCAGTGCCCTGAACAGGGGGGTAGCCTACGAGCAGTACTTC.

V gene TRBV30 combines with J gene TRBJ2-3; the D is unclear. V was trimmed by 1 base and J by 0 bases, leaving 8 bases between them. The CDR3 consists of 14 residues. CDR1 GTSNPN and CDR2 SVGIG come from the germline V gene (reference sequence). CDR3 DNA sequence: TGTGCCTGGAGTGACTGGCCTAGCACAGATACGCAGTATTTT. It is translated as CAWSDWPSTDTQYF.

J is TRBJ2-5 and V is TRBV6-1; D not certain. Trimming stripped 1 base from V and 1 base from J, with 16 bases between. CDR1 MNHNS and CDR2 SASEGT come from the germline V gene. This CDR3 comprises 17 residues. CDR3 coding DNA: TGTGCCAGCAGTGAAGGCGGCTTCCATCCATTCCAAGAGACCCAGTACTTC. Protein product: CASSEGGFHPFQETQYF.

The chain recombines TRBV20-1 with TRBJ2-2; a possible D gene is TRBD2 (5 bases). Looked up from germline, CDR1 is DFQATT and CDR2 is SNEGSKA (reference sequence). V lost 3 bases and J lost 5, with 7 bases in between. The CDR3 is 12 residues long. CDR3: CSARRETGELFF. CDR3 nucleotides: TGCAGTGCTAGGAGGGAAACCGGGGAGCTGTTTTTT.

With respect to this clonotype: A junction end diverges from the germline sequence, so it may reflect a read error. The chain couples TRBV15 to TRBJ2-1; 7 bases are shared with TRBD2. The CDR3 length is 15 residues. Germline V gives CDR1 LNHNV, CDR2 YYDKDF (reference sequence). CDR3 nucleotides: TGTGCCACCAGCGGAGAAGCGGGATTCTACAATGAGCAGTTCTTC. As protein: CATSGEAGFYNEQFF.

V and J are TRBV7-8 and TRBJ2-5; 16 bases fit TRBD2. This CDR3 comprises 17 residues. Germline CDR1 is SGHVS and CDR2 is FQNEAQ. V shed 5 bases, J shed 3 bases, and the junction held 6 bases outside the gene matches. CDR3 in amino acids: CASSTSGTSGREETQYF. CDR3 DNA: TGTGCCAGCAGCACCTCCGGGACTAGCGGGAGGGAAGAGACCCAGTACTTC.